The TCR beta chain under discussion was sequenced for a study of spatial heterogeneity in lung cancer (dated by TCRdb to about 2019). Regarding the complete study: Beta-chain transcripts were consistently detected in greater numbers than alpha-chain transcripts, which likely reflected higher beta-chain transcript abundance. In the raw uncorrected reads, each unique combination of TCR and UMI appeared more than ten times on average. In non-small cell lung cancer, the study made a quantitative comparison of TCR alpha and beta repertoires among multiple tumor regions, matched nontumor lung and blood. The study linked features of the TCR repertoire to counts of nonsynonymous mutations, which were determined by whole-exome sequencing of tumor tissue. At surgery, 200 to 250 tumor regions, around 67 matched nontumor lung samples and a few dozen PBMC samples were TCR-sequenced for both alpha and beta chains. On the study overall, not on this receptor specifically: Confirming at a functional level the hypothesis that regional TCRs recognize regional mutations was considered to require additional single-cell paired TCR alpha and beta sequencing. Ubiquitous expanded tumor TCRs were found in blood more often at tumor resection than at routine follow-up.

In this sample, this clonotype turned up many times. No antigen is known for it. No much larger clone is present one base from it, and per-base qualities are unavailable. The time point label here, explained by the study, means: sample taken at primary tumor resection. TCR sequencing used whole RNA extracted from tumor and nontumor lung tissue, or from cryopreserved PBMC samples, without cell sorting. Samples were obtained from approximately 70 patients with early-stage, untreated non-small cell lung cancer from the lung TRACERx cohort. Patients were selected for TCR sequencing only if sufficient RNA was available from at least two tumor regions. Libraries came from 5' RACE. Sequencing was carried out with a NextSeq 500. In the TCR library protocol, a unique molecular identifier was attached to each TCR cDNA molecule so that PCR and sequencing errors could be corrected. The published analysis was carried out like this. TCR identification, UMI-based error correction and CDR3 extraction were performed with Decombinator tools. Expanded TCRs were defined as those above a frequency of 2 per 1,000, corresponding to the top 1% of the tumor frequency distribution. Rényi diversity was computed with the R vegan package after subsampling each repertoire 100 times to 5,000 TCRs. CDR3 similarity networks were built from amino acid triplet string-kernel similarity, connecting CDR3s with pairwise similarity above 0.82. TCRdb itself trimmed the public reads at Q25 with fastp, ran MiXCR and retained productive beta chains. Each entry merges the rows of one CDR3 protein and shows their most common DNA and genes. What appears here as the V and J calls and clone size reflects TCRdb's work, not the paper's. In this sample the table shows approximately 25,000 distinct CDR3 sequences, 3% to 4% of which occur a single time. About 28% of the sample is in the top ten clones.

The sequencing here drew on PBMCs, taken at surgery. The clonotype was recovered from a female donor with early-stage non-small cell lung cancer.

Read as DNA, the sequence is TGTGCCAGCAGCTTAGGTCGCGCGGGGGCCTATCAGCCCCAGCATTTT. The resulting protein is CASSLGRAGAYQPQHF. The rearranged chain carries TRBV7-2 and TRBJ1-5, with TRBD1 tentatively as D gene (6 bases match). Per the germline V gene, SGHTA is the CDR1 and FQGNSA is the CDR2. From the cysteine through the phenylalanine, the CDR3 covers 16 amino acids. Solely the CDR3 DNA is kept, with 48 bases framed from the first base. V sheds 1 base and J sheds 5 bases, leaving 15 bases between their ends.